A selection of T cell receptor beta chains follows, all from one sample in a study of blood T cell repertoires in COVID-19. Clones were read by immunoSEQ multiplex PCR, and TCRdb kept only the in-frame ones, dropping some. This sample has 250,000 to 300,000 clones, with roughly four fifths found just once. The sample comprised PBMCs or T cells enriched from blood (not recorded which). These receptors all stem from a man younger than 45 with acute COVID-19. The conserved cysteine and the conserved F or W are not part of the CDR3 here. Each record gives: D gene, J gene, V gene, CDR3 protein. D genes are given only for firm matches.

>TRBD2|TRBJ2-3|TRBV7-6
ASSLVRGVTDTQY
>TRBD2|TRBJ2-2|TRBV2
ASMGLADVVTGELF
>TRBD2|TRBJ2-2|TRBV19
ASRDYPNTGELF
>.|TRBJ1-2|TRBV30
AWSHPQGGGYT
>.|TRBJ2-1|TRBV5-1
ASSLGAKNENEQF
>.|TRBJ1-4|TRBV11-3
ASSFATQGKLF
>.|TRBJ2-5|TRBV5-1
ASSFTGREETQY
>.|TRBJ1-3|TRBV6-1
ASSEGPISGNTIY
>.|TRBJ1-3|TRBV9
ASSATGQWNTIY
>TRBD1|TRBJ1-1|TRBV6-4
ASSRDREDMNTEAF
>.|TRBJ2-4|TRBV11-1
ASSFSDRFSGNIQY
>.|TRBJ1-2|TRBV12-3/TRBV12-4
ASWLGAGLGYT
>.|TRBJ1-5|TRBV29-1
SVGQVFNQPQH
>.|TRBJ1-2|TRBV19
ASSISVYGYT
>TRBD2|TRBJ2-3|TRBV5-4
ASSPSAGGTNTQY
>.|TRBJ2-1|TRBV14
ASSLGGEQF
>.|TRBJ2-1|TRBV27
ASRLQGEDEQF
>TRBD1|TRBJ1-2|TRBV4-1
ASSLQGAGYGYT
>TRBD1|TRBJ1-3|TRBV18
ASSPNQGDTIY
>.|TRBJ2-5|TRBV6-2/TRBV6-3
ASSYSTQIDLQGMNQETQY
>TRBD2|TRBJ2-1|TRBV24-1
ATSDPGLAGDYNEQF
>.|TRBJ1-1|TRBV5-1
ASSRQDQRTEAF
>.|TRBJ1-2|TRBV3-1/TRBV3-2
ASSQVKVSGDGYT
>TRBD1|TRBJ1-6|TRBV18
ASSPPTGGLYLH
>TRBD2|TRBJ2-1|TRBV14
ASSQSLIAGGLNEQF
>.|TRBJ1-5|TRBV28
ASIDRVNQPQH
>.|TRBJ1-1|TRBV5-1
ASSLTGEGEAF
>TRBD1|TRBJ1-6|TRBV6-5
ASEPRDRVSPLH
>TRBD2|TRBJ2-1|TRBV2
ASSPLAGGGNEQF
>.|TRBJ2-5|TRBV28
ASSSLETQY
>.|TRBJ2-1|TRBV21-1
ASSNRGRIAASYNEQF
>TRBD2|TRBJ2-5|TRBV2
ASRAREVVIRGETQY
>TRBD2|TRBJ2-3|TRBV19
ASSVRLAGRTGDTQY
>.|TRBJ2-2|TRBV5-1
ASSILLQGNTGELF
>TRBD1|TRBJ2-3|TRBV5-1
ASHRGGTDTQY
>.|TRBJ1-5|TRBV11-2
ASSLVAGFNQPQH